The present T cell receptor beta chain was sequenced within a study of CD8 T cells in ankylosing spondylitis. Overall study results and limits: What appeared characteristic of ankylosing spondylitis blood was a TCR beta motif of 7 or 8 highly homologous variants.

Quantitative 5'-RACE with molecular barcodes generated TCR beta libraries. Using its own MiXCR run on the 5' RACE reads, TCRdb lists one record per CDR3 protein. The sample comprises 450,000 to 550,000 distinct CDR3 sequences, roughly 5.3% of which are singletons, and roughly 3.2% rests with the top ten. Many counts were recorded for this clonotype. What it binds is not known. The sample was blood, either unsorted or a sorted T cell fraction (not recorded which). This TCR was recovered from a male donor with ankylosing spondylitis.

The CDR3 nucleotides read TGTGCCAGCAGCGGGACAGCTGAAGCTTTCTTT. Protein product: CASSGTAEAFF. The chain couples TRBV5-5 to TRBJ1-1; 7 positions agree with TRBD1. Trimming took 4 bases from V and 6 from J; bases not matched to a gene: 0. Per germline, CDR1 SGHKS and CDR2 YYEKEE (reference sequence). The CDR3 contains 11 residues. The full variable domain, completed using reference TRBV5-5 and TRBJ1-1, is DAGVTQSPTHLIKTRGQQVTLRCSPISGHKSVSWYQQVLGQGPQFIFQYYEKEERGRGNFPDRFSARQFPNYSSELNVNALLLGDSALYLCASSGTAEAFFGQGTRLTVV.